This T cell receptor beta chain was documented in a study of tumor and adjacent non-tumor tissue in lung cancer. Study-level background: Histology: eleven to twelve adenocarcinoma, a couple of squamous cell carcinoma, 1 small cell lung cancer. On average, productive TCRbeta reads reached some 4.2 million per sample. Stage I to III disease affected roughly 10 men and several women aged about 30 to 85.

The library came from three nested PCR rounds adapted from ARM-PCR protocols. TCRdb re-analysed the multiplex PCR reads in MiXCR, keeping a single row per CDR3 protein. The sample lists about 200,000 distinct CDR3 sequences; 60% to 75% were seen once. RNA was extracted from bulk tissue without any cell sorting. This clonotype was seen a few times. This may stem from a read error, because a much larger clone lies one nucleotide away. Germline values: CDR1 SGHRS, CDR2 YFSETQ. The CDR3 is 11 amino acids. The J gene is TRBJ2-5, the V gene TRBV5-1; D ambiguous. Sequencing was carried out using lung tumor tissue. This TCR came from a man in his sixties with non-small cell lung cancer. DNA for the CDR3: TGCGCCAGCAGCATTCAAGACACCCAGTACTTC. Protein: CASSIQDTQYF.